What follows are 17 T cell receptor beta chains derived from one specimen sequenced in a study of shared clonotypes between healthy human individuals. Only in-frame clones appear in the TCRdb table, and some are missing; sequencing was by immunoSEQ multiplex PCR. The sample consists of 650,000 to 750,000 clones, 72% of them appearing once. The sample comprised memory CD4+ T cells sorted from blood. Subset of the sample: CD45RA-negative fraction. The receptors shown here come from a woman in her 30s in good health.

V gene TRBV19 combines with J gene TRBJ2-7; 8 bases match TRBD2. CDR3 size: 15 residues. Germline V lookup: CDR1 LNHDA, CDR2 SQIVND (reference sequence). Trimming at V came to 1 base and at J to 3 bases, leaving 5 bases not matched to a gene. DNA of the CDR3: TGTGCCAGTAGTATAGGCGCGGGAGGATACTACGAGCAGTACTTC. It encodes CASSIGAGGYYEQYF.

J is TRBJ1-4 and V is TRBV28; perhaps TRBD1 as D (5 bases). There are 14 residues in the CDR3. Germline values: CDR1 MDHEN, CDR2 SYDVKM. Trimming pared 6 bases from V and 4 bases from J, leaving 12 bases between. The CDR3 sequence: CASSSGPLNEKLFF. CDR3 sequence (DNA): TGTGCCAGCAGCTCGGGACCGCTTAATGAAAAACTGTTTTTT.

This clone occurred many times. The chain has TRBV5-6 and TRBJ2-6, with D unresolved. The CDR3 is 18 amino acids. The V gene lost 6 bases and the J gene lost 1 base, with 20 bases spanning the gap. From germline, CDR1 is SGHDT and CDR2 YYEEEE. The CDR3 DNA is TGTGCCAGCACCTCGGCCCTGCTGGGGTTATCTGGGGCCAACGTCCTGACTTTC. Protein product: CASTSALLGLSGANVLTF. The entire variable domain, with the rest obtained from reference TRBV5-6 and TRBJ2-6, is as follows: DAGVTQSPTHLIKTRGQQVTLRCSPKSGHDTVSWYQQALGQGPQFIFQYYEEEERQRGNFPDRFSGHQFPNYSSELNVNALLLGDSALYLCASTSALLGLSGANVLTFGAGSRLTVL.

The chain couples TRBV5-1 to TRBJ2-5; TRBD1 agrees at 7 bases. The CDR3 is 16 amino acids. Germline V gives CDR1 SGHRS, CDR2 YFSETQ. Germline trimming cut 3 bases from V and 5 bases from J; bases unmatched to any gene: 13. CDR3 loop: CASSSGIGQASETQYF. For the CDR3, the DNA is TGCGCCAGCAGCTCGGGGATCGGACAGGCAAGTGAGACCCAGTACTTC.

CDR3 nucleotides: TGTGCCAGCAGTTCTAGCGGGAGAGAAAACAATGAGCAGTTCTTC. This encodes CASSSSGRENNEQFF. This chain links TRBV28 with TRBJ2-1; 10 positions match TRBD2. Germline CDR1 reads MDHEN; CDR2 reads SYDVKM. The V and J ends lost 4 bases and 5 bases, in that order; junction bases with no gene match: 5. The CDR3 runs 15 residues.

The gene calls are TRBV7-6 and TRBJ2-1, with 9 bases matching TRBD2. V dropped 5 bases and J dropped 0; count of bases not matched to a gene: 8. CDR1 is SGHVS and CDR2 is FNYEAQ in the germline V gene. This CDR3 has 17 amino acids. The CDR3 region is CASSKPLAGDSYNEQFF. CDR3 in DNA: TGTGCCAGCAGCAAACCCTTAGCGGGGGACTCCTACAATGAGCAGTTCTTC.

This rearrangement joins TRBV19 to TRBJ1-5, with D perhaps TRBD1 (5 bases). V dropped 1 base and J dropped 7 bases, with 17 bases sitting between them. Germline V gives CDR1 LNHDA, CDR2 SQIVND (reference sequence). The CDR3 has 16 amino acids. In nucleotides, the CDR3 is TGTGCCAGTAGTATAGGGCGGGGTAAGGGACGACAGCCCCAGCATTTT. As protein: CASSIGRGKGRQPQHF.

The chain carries TRBV27 and TRBJ2-2; the D gene is possibly TRBD2 (5 bases). The CDR3 contains 14 residues. Germline V gives CDR1 MNHEY, CDR2 SMNVEV (reference sequence). Between the trimmed V and J ends, which lost 5 bases and 3 bases, there was a span of 10 bases. CDR3 loop: CASSPGWDTGELFF. The DNA of the CDR3 is TGTGCCAGCAGTCCGGGGTGGGACACCGGGGAGCTGTTTTTT.

This clone was seen many times. This sample includes further DNA sequences coding for the same CDR3. This rearrangement joins TRBV28 to TRBJ2-7; D is perhaps TRBD2 (5 bases). The germline V gene encodes CDR1 MDHEN and CDR2 SYDVKM. Trimming removed 4 bases from V and 1 base from J, with 8 bases in between. CDR3 length: 13 residues. The CDR3 spells CASSSGYSYEQYF. In DNA form, the CDR3 reads TGTGCCAGCAGTTCGGGATATTCCTACGAGCAGTACTTC.

A few counts support this clone. V usage is TRBV2 and J usage is TRBJ2-3; TRBD2 matches 11 bases. Looked up from germline, CDR1 is SNHLY and CDR2 is FYNNEI. This CDR3 has 15 amino acids. V was pared by 9 bases and J by 0 bases, with 5 bases of the junction left unmatched. This CDR3 reads CASVWTSGSTDTQYF. Written as DNA, the CDR3 is TGTGCCAGTGTGTGGACTAGCGGGAGCACAGATACGCAGTATTTT.

The chain joins TRBV5-1 to TRBJ2-3, with D possibly being TRBD2 (6 bases). Trimming took 2 bases from V and 6 from J, leaving 7 bases between them. The CDR3 loop spans 12 amino acids. The germline V gene has CDR1 SGHRS and CDR2 YFSETQ. The CDR3 sequence: CASSLRGDTQYF. For the CDR3, the DNA is TGCGCCAGCAGCTTACGGGGGGATACGCAGTATTTT.

The V and J genes are TRBV7-3 and TRBJ2-2, with 11 bases lining up with TRBD1. The junction had 8 bases not matched to a gene; V was cut back by 1 base and J by 7 bases. CDR3 length: 17 amino acids. From germline, CDR1 is SGHTA and CDR2 FQGTGA. CDR3 DNA sequence: TGTGCCAGCAGCTTAAGTGGACAGGGGGCAAGTGGCGGGGAGCTGTTTTTT. It specifies CASSLSGQGASGGELFF.

CDR3 in DNA: TGTGCCAGCAGTTACTCTTCGGGGGCGCCTAACTATGGCTACACCTTC. Translated: CASSYSSGAPNYGYTF. The chain links TRBV6-5 to TRBJ1-2; D is perhaps TRBD1 (6 bases). Per germline, CDR1 MNHEY and CDR2 SVGAGI. The CDR3 sequence is 16 residues long. Trimming took off 0 bases at V and 0 bases at J, with 11 bases between the two ends.

This chain uses TRBV27 with TRBJ1-5; 8 bases align to TRBD1. This CDR3 contains 13 residues. CDR1 is MNHEY and CDR2 is SMNVEV in the germline V gene (reference sequence). The V segment lost 4 bases and the J segment 8 bases; nucleotides outside the gene matches: 4. The CDR3 region is CASSSDRAEPQHF. As DNA, the CDR3 is TGTGCCAGCAGTTCGGACAGGGCTGAGCCCCAGCATTTT.

The CDR3 DNA follows: TGTGCCAGCAGCCCCTTCGGCGGGGGGCGCAACTCTGGGGCCAACGTCCTGACTTTC. It is translated as CASSPFGGGRNSGANVLTF. J is TRBJ2-6 and V is TRBV7-6, with 8 bases fitting TRBD2. CDR3 size: 19 residues. The V and J ends lost 5 bases and 0 bases, in that order; junction bases with no gene match: 12. Germline V CDR1 and CDR2: SGHVS, FNYEAQ.

The chain recombines TRBV9 with TRBJ2-7, with 8 bases that match TRBD1. The V gene end was trimmed by 3 bases and the J gene end by 5 bases; junction bases not matched to a gene: 10. This CDR3 region has 15 residues. In germline, CDR1 is SGDLS, CDR2 YYNGEE. CDR3 sequence (DNA): TGTGCCAGCAGCGCCCAGGGGGCCCGATTGGACGAGCAGTACTTC. Protein product: CASSAQGARLDEQYF.

This clone was seen at least ten times. V is TRBV19 and J is TRBJ2-1; 8 nucleotides match TRBD1. Germline CDR1 reads LNHDA; CDR2 reads SQIVND (reference sequence). This CDR3 has 15 amino acids. Trimming cost V 3 bases and J 2 bases; bases outside gene matches: 3. The CDR3, as DNA: TGTGCCAGTAGTATGAACAGGGGGGCCTACAATGAGCAGTTCTTC. Encoded protein: CASSMNRGAYNEQFF.